The next 26 T cell receptor beta chains were all read from a single sample in a study of OX40 agonist ivuxolimab in advanced cancers. Measured with immunoSEQ multiplex PCR; TCRdb has only the in-frame clones, and not every one. The repertoire holds tens of thousands of clones, with 86% as singletons. The sample was CD4+ or CD8+ T cells sorted from blood, taken in a trial of the OX40 agonist ivuxolimab. Receptor source: an adult with an advanced solid tumor such as melanoma, head and neck, liver or kidney cancer.

The genes are TRBV5-1 and TRBJ1-1; 9 nucleotides agree with TRBD1. The CDR3 totals 14 residues. Germline-derived CDR1 and CDR2 are SGHRS and YFSETQ. The V and J ends lost 6 bases and 1 base, in that order; junction bases with no gene match: 4. The CDR3 bases are TGCGCCAGCACCCAACAGGGGGCGAACACTGAAGCTTTCTTT. Translation gives CASTQQGANTEAFF.

The rearrangement links TRBV9 to TRBJ2-3; D might be TRBD2 (6 bases). V dropped 7 bases and J dropped 2 bases, with 11 bases sitting between them. The CDR3 runs 13 residues. CDR1 SGDLS and CDR2 YYNGEE come from the germline V gene. This chain's CDR3 is CASGKRVTDTQYF. The CDR3 DNA follows: TGTGCCAGCGGGAAGCGGGTCACAGATACGCAGTATTTT.

On this clone itself: A junction end diverges from the germline sequence, so it may reflect a read error. V is TRBV7-7 and J is TRBJ1-6; TRBD1 agrees at 9 bases. CDR1 is SSHAT, CDR2 FNYEAQ, per germline (reference sequence). This CDR3 has 15 amino acids. The CDR3 is CASSTGGAYNSPLHF. CDR3 sequence (DNA): TGTGCTAGCAGTACAGGGGGCGCTTATAATTCACCCCTCCACTTT.

J is TRBJ2-3 and V is TRBV7-3; TRBD1 matches 7 bases. The CDR3 is made up of 17 amino acids. Trimming cost V 5 bases and J 1 base; bases outside gene matches: 12. Germline assignment: CDR1 SGHTA and CDR2 FQGTGA. CDR3 in amino acids: CASSLITPGQGTDTQYF. The DNA of the CDR3 is TGTGCCAGCAGCCTTATTACCCCCGGACAGGGCACAGATACGCAGTATTTT.

This clone was recorded a few times. The chain joins TRBV7-2 to TRBJ2-7; D ambiguous. Between the trimmed V and J ends, which lost 1 base and 0 bases, there was a span of 16 bases. The CDR3 totals 17 residues. The germline CDR1 and CDR2 sequences are SGHTA and FQGNSA. CDR3 amino acids: CASSLVESELTSYEQYF. In nucleotides, the CDR3 is TGTGCCAGCAGCTTAGTTGAGTCGGAACTAACCTCCTACGAGCAGTACTTC.

V usage is TRBV7-8 and J usage is TRBJ2-1; 8 bases map to TRBD2. From germline, CDR1 is SGHVS and CDR2 FQNEAQ. The length of the CDR3 is 16 residues. V lost 5 bases, J lost 8 bases, and 14 bases stayed unmatched. As DNA, the CDR3 is TGTGCCAGCAGCCTAGAGAGGGCGGGGGGCCCATATGAGCAGTTCTTC. Its translation is CASSLERAGGPYEQFF.

The genes are TRBV5-8 and TRBJ2-4; possibly TRBD2 for D (6 bases). The V and J ends lost 1 base and 1 base respectively, with 18 bases between them. This CDR3 contains 18 residues. Germline V gene sequence: CDR1 SGHTS, CDR2 YDEGEE. CDR3 sequence: CASSLRWRGGTAKNIQYF. The CDR3 nucleotides are TGTGCCAGCAGCTTGAGATGGAGGGGAGGAACGGCCAAAAACATTCAGTACTTC.

To note about this clone: One junction end disagrees with the germline gene, perhaps due to a read error. The J gene is TRBJ2-5, the V gene TRBV7-7; D may correspond to TRBD1 or TRBD2 (6 bases each). Germline lookup yields CDR1 SSHAT and CDR2 FNYEAQ (reference sequence). There are 16 residues in the CDR3. Here the CDR3 reads CASSLTGSGSGETQYF. Written as DNA, the CDR3 is TGTGCTAGCAGCTTAACAGGGAGCGGGTCTGGGGAGACCCAGTACTTC.

This clone has only a few counts. The chain carries TRBV10-3 and TRBJ1-5; D not certain. V was pared by 8 bases and J by 0 bases, with 5 bases between. In germline, CDR1 is ENHRY, CDR2 SYGVKD. CDR3 length equals 12 residues. In DNA form, the CDR3 reads TGTGCCATCGGAGCTAGCAATCAGCCCCAGCATTTT. This codes for CAIGASNQPQHF.

The chain joins TRBV7-3 to TRBJ2-1; 10 positions match TRBD2. The CDR3 runs to 15 residues. Germline trimming cut 7 bases from V and 5 bases from J; bases unmatched to any gene: 8. Germline assignment: CDR1 SGHTA and CDR2 FQGTGA. CDR3 protein: CASTPEGLANNEQFF. CDR3 coding DNA: TGTGCCAGCACGCCAGAGGGACTAGCGAACAATGAGCAGTTCTTC.

This chain joins TRBV5-6 and TRBJ2-7; D gene unclear. CDR1 is SGHDT, CDR2 YYEEEE, per germline. Trimming took off 2 bases at V and 7 bases at J, with 13 bases between the two ends. The CDR3 extends over 13 amino acids. CDR3 bases: TGTGCCAGCAGCTTTTCGAGGTTGGTGGAGCAGTACTTC. Protein sequence: CASSFSRLVEQYF. The full variable domain, in which reference TRBV5-6 and TRBJ2-7 provide the parts outside the CDR3, is DAGVTQSPTHLIKTRGQQVTLRCSPKSGHDTVSWYQQALGQGPQFIFQYYEEEERQRGNFPDRFSGHQFPNYSSELNVNALLLGDSALYLCASSFSRLVEQYFGPGTRLTVT.

The chain employs TRBV5-1 and TRBJ2-5; 13 positions agree with TRBD2. With 1 base clipped from V and 2 bases from J, the junction kept 5 bases outside the gene matches. The germline V gene encodes CDR1 SGHRS and CDR2 YFSETQ. This CDR3 region has 17 residues. CDR3 amino acids: CASSLTSGGAVQETQYF. CDR3 DNA sequence: TGCGCCAGCAGCTTGACTAGCGGGGGGGCCGTTCAAGAGACCCAGTACTTC.

The V gene is TRBV10-3, the J gene TRBJ2-3; 7 nucleotides align to TRBD1. Germline V gene lookup returns CDR1 ENHRY and CDR2 SYGVKD. This CDR3 contains 14 residues. The ends lost 7 bases at V and 4 bases at J; junction bases unmatched: 8. The CDR3 loop is CAITPGQFADTQYF. Written as DNA, the CDR3 is TGTGCCATCACCCCGGGACAGTTCGCAGATACGCAGTATTTT.

The genes are TRBV6-5 and TRBJ1-1; 8 nucleotides match TRBD1. Germline V gene lookup returns CDR1 MNHEY and CDR2 SVGAGI. V lost 5 bases, J lost 3 bases, and 8 bases stayed unmatched. CDR3 length equals 15 residues. For the CDR3, the DNA is TGTGCCAGCAGTGCCTTCGACAGGGGAGACACTGAAGCTTTCTTT. This sequence encodes CASSAFDRGDTEAFF.

This clone has a single count. V usage is TRBV28 and J usage is TRBJ2-7, with 12 positions matching TRBD1. V trimming: 7 bases; J trimming: 7 bases; junction bases outside the gene matches: 11. This CDR3 comprises 15 residues. The germline V gene encodes CDR1 MDHEN and CDR2 SYDVKM. CDR3 amino acids: CASMGPGQGAGEQYF. CDR3 DNA sequence: TGTGCCAGCATGGGTCCGGGACAGGGGGCGGGAGAGCAGTACTTC.

The chain has TRBV19 and TRBJ2-1, with 15 bases lining up with TRBD2. The CDR3 totals 16 residues. The V segment lost 5 bases and the J segment 7 bases; nucleotides outside the gene matches: 6. The V gene's germline CDR1 is LNHDA and CDR2 SQIVND (reference sequence). Here the CDR3 reads CASSPWTSGRVNEQFF. Written as DNA, the CDR3 is TGTGCCAGTAGTCCCTGGACTAGCGGGAGGGTAAATGAGCAGTTCTTC.

V usage is TRBV11-2 and J usage is TRBJ1-2; D not certain. V was clipped by 0 bases and J by 1 base, with 6 bases between them. Germline V gene data show CDR1 as SGHAT and CDR2 as FQNNGV. This CDR3 is 14 amino acids long. The chain's CDR3 is CASSLDQHNYGYTF. CDR3 in DNA: TGTGCCAGCAGCTTAGATCAGCATAACTATGGCTACACCTTC. Using reference TRBV11-2 and TRBJ1-2 for the parts outside the CDR3, the full variable domain is EAGVAQSPRYKIIEKRQSVAFWCNPISGHATLYWYQQILGQGPKLLIQFQNNGVVDDSQLPKDRFSAERLKGVDSTLKIQPAKLEDSAVYLCASSLDQHNYGYTFGSGTRLTVV.

The chain joins TRBV29-1 to TRBJ2-2; TRBD1 might be the D (5 bases). Trimming took 1 base from V and 5 from J, leaving 14 bases between them. CDR3 length: 15 amino acids. Per germline, CDR1 SQVTM and CDR2 ANQGSEA. The CDR3 region has the DNA TGCAGCGTTGAAGCCCCTTACTCAGGGACCGGGGAGCTGTTTTTT. It translates to CSVEAPYSGTGELFF.

The chain is built from TRBV29-1 and TRBJ2-7; D remains ambiguous. The CDR3 consists of 15 residues. Germline assignment: CDR1 SQVTM and CDR2 ANQGSEA. Trimming stripped 6 bases from V and 0 bases from J, with 18 bases between. The CDR3 DNA is TGCAGCGTAACCCCCTGGGCGACGAGCTCCTACGAGCAGTACTTC. Translated, it gives CSVTPWATSSYEQYF.

The V gene is TRBV5-1, the J gene TRBJ2-7; 7 bases map to TRBD1. CDR1 and CDR2 from the germline V gene are SGHRS and YFSETQ. This CDR3 is 14 amino acids long. V was pared by 2 bases and J by 4 bases, with 6 bases of the junction left unmatched. This CDR3 is CASSFQGEIYEQYF. The CDR3 DNA reads TGCGCCAGCAGCTTTCAGGGGGAGATTTACGAGCAGTACTTC.

V gene TRBV6-6 combines with J gene TRBJ2-5; D perhaps matches TRBD2 (6 bases). The V and J ends lost 0 bases and 7 bases respectively, with 9 bases between them. The CDR3 length is 13 residues. The germline CDR1 and CDR2 sequences are MNHNY and SVGAGI (reference sequence). The CDR3 here is CASSYSGGRTQYF. The DNA for the CDR3 is TGTGCCAGCAGTTACTCCGGGGGTCGGACCCAGTACTTC.

The chain uses TRBV7-2 and TRBJ2-3; D perhaps matches TRBD2 (6 bases). V lost 4 bases and J 7 bases, leaving 15 bases between the germline ends. Germline values: CDR1 SGHTA, CDR2 FQGNSA. This CDR3 spans 14 amino acids. The CDR3 bases are TGTGCCAGCAGCTCCCTGGGAGGCCCTAATACGCAGTATTTT. It specifies CASSSLGGPNTQYF.

This rearrangement joins TRBV7-9 to TRBJ2-7, with no clear D. Trimming shortened V by 5 bases and J by 6 bases, and 11 bases separated the two germline ends. The germline gives CDR1 SEHNR, CDR2 FQNEAQ (reference sequence). The CDR3 contains 12 residues. The CDR3 coding sequence is TGTGCCAGCAGCCCGACATGGGCCGAGCAGTACTTC. Translated, it gives CASSPTWAEQYF.

The CDR3 loop is CASRQTGDQGYTF. Here the CDR3 DNA reads TGTGCCAGCAGGCAGACAGGGGATCAGGGCTACACCTTC. The rearrangement links TRBV6-1 to TRBJ1-2, with 8 bases identical to TRBD1. Germline V gene sequence: CDR1 MNHNS, CDR2 SASEGT. The CDR3 loop spans 13 amino acids. The junction had 8 bases not matched to a gene; V was cut back by 6 bases and J by 8 bases.

This clone was seen more than once but under ten times. The chain is built from TRBV29-1 and TRBJ2-7, with TRBD1 matching over 8 bases. The CDR3 sequence is 14 residues long. Looked up from germline, CDR1 is SQVTM and CDR2 is ANQGSEA. Trimming cost V 1 base and J 2 bases; bases outside gene matches: 4. The CDR3 loop is CSVEGGRGPYEQYF. CDR3 nucleotide sequence: TGCAGCGTTGAAGGGGGCAGGGGGCCCTACGAGCAGTACTTC.

V and J are TRBV7-2 and TRBJ2-3; D is undetermined. Germline V gene sequence: CDR1 SGHTA, CDR2 FQGNSA. Trimming removed 0 bases from V and 2 bases from J, with 6 bases in between. The CDR3 loop spans 14 amino acids. This CDR3 is CASSLARLTDTQYF. The CDR3 DNA is TGTGCCAGCAGCTTAGCCCGTCTCACAGATACGCAGTATTTT.